This T cell receptor beta chain appears in the sequencing data of a study of identical twins. Study conclusions and caveats: Beta clonotypes that were abundant in cord blood contained fewer insertions, a pattern absent from memory repertoires. Beta out-of-frame sequences showed weaker excess sharing between twins. Potential partial confounding of zero-insertion analyses by invariant MAIT and iNKT cells was noted.

Ten or more counts support this clonotype. Its specificity is not known. Each CDR3 protein gets one entry after TCRdb re-called the 5' RACE reads with MiXCR. This table has 400,000 to 500,000 distinct CDR3 sequences, approximately 17% appearing once. Sequencing was done on a sample of naive T cells sorted from blood. This sequence originates from a middle-aged man in good health.

In DNA form, the CDR3 reads TGTGCCAGCAGCTTCCAGACCTCGGACGCAAACACCGGGGAGCTGTTTTTT. This codes for CASSFQTSDANTGELFF. The chain couples TRBV5-6 to TRBJ2-2; no firm D call. The CDR3 spans 17 residues. Between the trimmed V and J ends, which lost 2 bases and 2 bases, there was a span of 16 bases. CDR1 SGHDT and CDR2 YYEEEE come from the germline V gene.